Listed here are 27 T cell receptor beta chains from one sample, sequenced in a study of T cells in Graves' hyperthyroidism and ophthalmopathy. The TCR beta CDR3 regions underwent amplification using RNA transcripts as the source. TCR CDR3 regions were first amplified by RT-PCR with HTBI primers. TCRdb reprocessed the multiplex PCR reads via MiXCR and lists one record per CDR3 protein. The sample consists of about 400,000 distinct CDR3 sequences, around 14% of them appearing once. The material sequenced was blood. Every receptor here comes from a woman aged 25 to 39 with Graves' hyperthyroidism.

The chain recombines TRBV7-9 with TRBJ1-4, with D tentatively TRBD1 (6 bases). Trimming removed 5 bases from V and 8 bases from J, with 15 bases in between. Per the germline V gene, CDR1 is SEHNR and CDR2 is FQNEAQ (reference sequence). This CDR3 region has 14 residues. CDR3 residues: CASSDTGHGEKLFF. CDR3 nucleotides: TGTGCCAGCAGCGACACAGGGCATGGAGAAAAACTGTTTTTT.

The CDR3 reads CSARSSGTHTQYF. The CDR3 DNA reads as TGCAGTGCTAGATCTAGCGGGACGCATACGCAGTATTTT. The chain links TRBV20-1 to TRBJ2-3; 9 bases are a match to TRBD2. Trimming removed 2 bases from V and 7 bases from J; junction bases left unmatched: 4. The CDR3 runs 13 residues. Germline V gives CDR1 DFQATT, CDR2 SNEGSKA (reference sequence).

This clonotype was seen at least ten times. V and J are TRBV13 and TRBJ1-6, with unresolved D. V was clipped by 2 bases and J by 5 bases, with 13 bases between them. Germline-derived CDR1 and CDR2 are PRHDT and FYEKMQ (reference sequence). The CDR3 is 16 amino acids. The CDR3: CASSLTSRGNNSPLHF. In DNA, the CDR3 is TGTGCCAGCAGCTTAACATCGCGGGGAAATAATTCACCCCTCCACTTT.

This clonotype was detected many times. The chain links TRBV20-1 to TRBJ2-1; 8 bases match TRBD2. Looked up from germline, CDR1 is DFQATT and CDR2 is SNEGSKA (reference sequence). This CDR3 spans 14 amino acids. The junction had 8 bases not matched to a gene; V was cut back by 3 bases and J by 7 bases. CDR3 nucleotides: TGCAGTGCTAGCAACTCGGGAGGGCCTAATGAGCAGTTCTTC. Translated: CSASNSGGPNEQFF.

The chain couples TRBV11-1 to TRBJ2-1; D gene uncertain. Germline V gives CDR1 SGHAT, CDR2 FQDESV (reference sequence). This CDR3 has 16 amino acids. Trimming cost V 4 bases and J 5 bases, with 18 bases left between them. The CDR3 DNA reads as TGTGCCAGCAGCTACCGGGCCCAAGGTGGCCACAATGAGCAGTTCTTC. The encoded protein is CASSYRAQGGHNEQFF.

This clonotype was recorded many times. V and J are TRBV20-1 and TRBJ2-1, with D perhaps TRBD2 (5 bases). The germline gives CDR1 DFQATT, CDR2 SNEGSKA (reference sequence). The CDR3 runs to 15 residues. V was clipped by 7 bases and J by 5 bases, with 21 bases between them. As DNA, the CDR3 is TGCAGTGTTTTGGGCGAGAGGGAAGGCAACAATGAGCAGTTCTTC. Protein product: CSVLGEREGNNEQFF.

This clonotype was counted at least ten times. The chain has TRBV2 and TRBJ1-2; D uncertain. This CDR3 is built from 12 residues. Per the germline V gene, CDR1 is SNHLY and CDR2 is FYNNEI. The V end was cut by 7 bases, the J end by 8 bases, with 14 bases between. The CDR3 DNA sequence: TGTGCCAGCACTCCGGGTCTCGGAGGCTACACCTTC. Its protein is CASTPGLGGYTF.

This clonotype was counted many times. The chain uses TRBV12-3 or TRBV12-4 and TRBJ2-1, with D perhaps TRBD2 (6 bases). Trimming removed 1 base at V and 7 bases at J, with 11 bases between. The CDR3 spans 14 residues. The CDR3 protein is CASSLGGRENEQFF. Here the CDR3 DNA reads TGTGCCAGCAGTTTAGGGGGCCGGGAGAATGAGCAGTTCTTC.

This clonotype was recorded many times. The gene calls are TRBV3-1 and TRBJ2-7; D remains ambiguous. The CDR3 length is 13 residues. V lost 1 base to trimming and J lost 5 bases, with 9 bases between them. Germline CDR1 and CDR2: LGHDT and YNNKEL (reference sequence). The CDR3 loop is CASSQAGPDEQYF. DNA for the CDR3: TGTGCCAGCAGCCAAGCCGGGCCCGACGAGCAGTACTTC.

This clonotype has at least ten counts. This chain uses TRBV20-1 with TRBJ2-1; a possible D gene is TRBD1 (6 bases). From germline, CDR1 is DFQATT and CDR2 SNEGSKA (reference sequence). The CDR3 is made up of 12 amino acids. V lost 4 bases to trimming and J lost 5 bases, with 9 bases between them. As DNA, the CDR3 is TGCAGTGCTACTAAGGGGGACAATGAGCAGTTCTTC. This codes for CSATKGDNEQFF.

With respect to this clonotype: A much more abundant neighbour one base away suggests this may be a read error. CDR3 sequence reads: CAWSAGTHSYNEQYF. In DNA form, the CDR3 reads TGTGCCTGGAGTGCAGGGACCCACTCCTACAATGAGCAGTACTTC. The chain has TRBV30 and TRBJ2-1; the D call may be TRBD1 or TRBD2 (5 bases each). TRBJ2-7 matches the DNA end more closely, so the J call is doubtful. There are 15 residues in the CDR3. Germline values: CDR1 GTSNPN, CDR2 SVGIG (reference sequence).

The table lists this clonotype with a count of one. The chain combines TRBV19 with TRBJ2-7; no clear D gene. The CDR3 contains 14 residues. The V end lost 7 bases, the J end lost 0 bases, and 13 bases lay between the germline ends. The germline gives CDR1 LNHDA, CDR2 SQIVND (reference sequence). The CDR3 nucleotides are TGTGCCAGTAATATGGGGATCAGCTCCTACGAGCAGTACTTC. It encodes CASNMGISSYEQYF.

There are many counts of this clonotype. V is TRBV11-2 and J is TRBJ2-7, with TRBD2 as a possible D gene (6 bases). Between the trimmed V and J ends, which lost 5 bases and 0 bases, there was a span of 14 bases. Germline V lookup: CDR1 SGHAT, CDR2 FQNNGV. The CDR3 covers 15 residues. DNA for the CDR3: TGTGCCAGCAGCCCGTCTCTAGCGAGCTCCTACGAGCAGTACTTC. Translation gives CASSPSLASSYEQYF.

The chain joins TRBV2 to TRBJ2-1; D might be TRBD1 (5 bases). Germline CDR1 SNHLY, CDR2 FYNNEI. This CDR3 contains 15 residues. The V and J ends lost 7 bases and 0 bases respectively, with 13 bases between them. CDR3 bases: TGTGCCAGCACTGGACACCCGAGCTCCTACAATGAGCAGTTCTTC. It translates to CASTGHPSSYNEQFF.

The chain couples TRBV5-1 to TRBJ2-5; 10 positions match TRBD2. Trimming removed 0 bases from V and 1 base from J; junction bases left unmatched: 3. Germline assignment: CDR1 SGHRS and CDR2 YFSETQ. The CDR3 is 16 residues long. The CDR3 is CASSLDPSGGQETQYF. CDR3 nucleotides: TGCGCCAGCAGCTTGGATCCTAGCGGGGGCCAAGAGACCCAGTACTTC.

This clonotype appeared many times. The chain uses TRBV3-1 and TRBJ1-1, with 7 positions matching TRBD1. Trimming took 4 bases from V and 1 from J; bases not matched to a gene: 9. Germline V gene lookup returns CDR1 LGHDT and CDR2 YNNKEL (reference sequence). The CDR3 spans 16 residues. CDR3 protein: CASSLGGEAWNTEAFF. The CDR3 bases are TGTGCCAGCAGCCTAGGGGGCGAGGCGTGGAACACTGAAGCTTTCTTT.

The J gene is TRBJ2-6, the V gene TRBV15; D is perhaps TRBD1 (6 bases). V was cut by 1 base and J by 0 bases, with 7 bases left in between. The germline V gene has CDR1 LNHNV and CDR2 YYDKDF (reference sequence). The CDR3 has 16 amino acids. CDR3: CATSRGQVSGANVLTF. The CDR3 DNA sequence: TGTGCCACCAGCAGAGGACAGGTCTCTGGGGCCAACGTCCTGACTTTC.

This clonotype has only a few counts. This chain joins TRBV30 and TRBJ1-1, with 8 bases fitting TRBD1. J was trimmed by 4 bases and V by 4 bases; bases with no gene match: 5. The CDR3 extends over 13 amino acids. Germline V gene lookup returns CDR1 GTSNPN and CDR2 SVGIG (reference sequence). The CDR3 sequence: CAWKSTGGTEAFF. The CDR3 DNA reads as TGTGCCTGGAAGTCTACAGGGGGCACTGAAGCTTTCTTT.

About this clonotype itself: A read error may explain this, as a much larger clone is one base away. This chain uses TRBV7-9 with TRBJ2-1, with D perhaps TRBD1 or TRBD2 (5 bases each). This CDR3 region has 12 residues. Germline V gene lookup returns CDR1 SEHNR and CDR2 FQNEAQ (reference sequence). V lost 1 base, J lost 10 bases, and 8 bases lay in between. CDR3 residues: CASSLGGEEQFF. The CDR3, as DNA: TGTGCCAGCAGCTTAGGAGGGGAAGAGCAGTTCTTC.

The V gene is TRBV7-2, the J gene TRBJ2-1, with D possibly TRBD1 on 6 matching bases. The CDR3 contains 13 residues. The germline V and J ends were trimmed by 1 base and 13 bases, with 14 bases remaining between them. The germline V gene has CDR1 SGHTA and CDR2 FQGNSA. CDR3 region: CASSLDDRLKQFF. Here the CDR3 DNA reads TGTGCCAGCAGCTTAGACGACAGGTTGAAACAGTTCTTC.

This clonotype was seen ten or more times. The gene calls are TRBV7-9 and TRBJ2-3; TRBD2 aligns across 7 bases. The germline V gene encodes CDR1 SEHNR and CDR2 FQNEAQ (reference sequence). This CDR3 comprises 15 residues. Losses at the gene ends were 4 bases for V and 2 bases for J; bases not matched to a gene: 6. The CDR3 here is CASSSTGTTTDTQYF. As DNA, the CDR3 is TGTGCCAGCAGCTCGACCGGGACTACCACAGATACGCAGTATTTT.

This clonotype was picked up many times. The chain combines TRBV18 with TRBJ1-1, with D tentatively TRBD1 (5 bases). Trimming removed 3 bases at V and 4 bases at J, with 12 bases between. CDR1 and CDR2 from the germline V gene are KGHSH and LQKENI. The CDR3 is 14 amino acids. CDR3 bases: TGTGCCAGCTCACCGGGGGGAGGGAGCACTGAAGCTTTCTTT. Protein sequence: CASSPGGGSTEAFF.

This clonotype was seen a few times. The chain uses TRBV14 and TRBJ1-1, with D unclear. V lost 1 base, J lost 1 base, and 13 bases lay in between. This CDR3 comprises 16 residues. Germline V gives CDR1 SGHDN, CDR2 FVKESK. CDR3 region: CASSQVGVGRNTEAFF. CDR3 sequence (DNA): TGTGCCAGCAGCCAAGTCGGAGTAGGACGGAACACTGAAGCTTTCTTT.

This chain connects TRBV12-3 or TRBV12-4 to TRBJ2-7; D may be TRBD1 (5 bases). The CDR3 contains 12 residues. Trimming removed 6 bases at V and 9 bases at J, with 15 bases between. The CDR3, as DNA: TGTGCCAGCAGCTCAGGGCCTAGAGGGCAGTACTTC. This translates into CASSSGPRGQYF.

This clonotype has a handful of counts. The chain couples TRBV9 to TRBJ2-3, with TRBD2 matching 10 bases. Germline V CDR1 and CDR2: SGDLS, YYNGEE. The CDR3 length is 18 residues. Trimming took 0 bases from V and 0 from J; bases not matched to a gene: 7. The CDR3 protein is CASSVVSGTSDSTDTQYF. The DNA of the CDR3 is TGTGCCAGCAGCGTAGTTTCCGGGACTAGCGACAGCACAGATACGCAGTATTTT.

V and J are TRBV19 and TRBJ1-1, with 9 positions matching TRBD1. The CDR3 is 17 residues long. J lost 1 base, V lost 5 bases, and 11 bases had no gene match. Germline assignment: CDR1 LNHDA and CDR2 SQIVND (reference sequence). The CDR3 DNA sequence: TGTGCCAGTAGTCAAACAGGGGGCGCGGATGGGAACACTGAAGCTTTCTTT. This encodes CASSQTGGADGNTEAFF.

This clonotype was observed at least ten times. The genes are TRBV7-9 and TRBJ2-7; 14 nucleotides align to TRBD2. Per the germline V gene, CDR1 is SEHNR and CDR2 is FQNEAQ (reference sequence). V lost 6 bases and J lost 2; bases outside the gene matches: 6. The CDR3 is 16 amino acids. Here the CDR3 reads CASSIPTSGRAYEQYF. The CDR3 DNA follows: TGTGCCAGCAGTATCCCGACTAGCGGGAGGGCCTACGAGCAGTACTTC.